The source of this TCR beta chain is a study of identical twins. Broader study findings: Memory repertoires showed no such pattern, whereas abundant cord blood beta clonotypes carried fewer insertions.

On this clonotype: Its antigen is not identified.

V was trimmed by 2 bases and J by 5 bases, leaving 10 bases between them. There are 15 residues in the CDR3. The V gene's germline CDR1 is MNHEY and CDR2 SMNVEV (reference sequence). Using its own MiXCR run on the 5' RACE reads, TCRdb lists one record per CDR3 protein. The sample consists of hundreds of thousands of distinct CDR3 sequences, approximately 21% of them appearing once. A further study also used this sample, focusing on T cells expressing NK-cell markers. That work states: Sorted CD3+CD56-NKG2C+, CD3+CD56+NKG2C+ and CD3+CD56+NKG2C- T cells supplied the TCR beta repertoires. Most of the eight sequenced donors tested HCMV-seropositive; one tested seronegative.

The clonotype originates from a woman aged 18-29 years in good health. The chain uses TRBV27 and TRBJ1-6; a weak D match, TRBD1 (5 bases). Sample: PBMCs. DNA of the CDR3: TGTGCCAGCAGTTTAAAGGGGTACGATAATTCACCCCTCCACTTT. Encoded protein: CASSLKGYDNSPLHF.